This T cell receptor (beta chain) comes out of a study of blood T cell repertoires in COVID-19. At the level of the study: T cells, B-cell-depleted T cells, or PBMCs supplied cDNA or gDNA.

Per the study methods: The authors estimated nucleated cell counts from reference gene primer amplification. The method was immunoSEQ multiplex PCR; TCRdb's version includes in-frame clones alone and lacks a portion of them. D and trimming come from the DNA, and the V and J calls and clone size come from that table. The profile covers 350,000 to 400,000 clones, with 80% to 90% appearing a single time and roughly 1% taken by the ten largest. Participant-given clinical history determined each cohort assignment. Recovered status applied to Cohort 3 donors who had two consecutive negative PCRs. It also applied to those with clearance or with symptom resolution. Germline V lookup: CDR1 SGHTA, CDR2 FQGTGA. The CDR3 sequence is 14 residues long. The V segment lost 4 bases and the J segment 6 bases; nucleotides outside the gene matches: 5.

The sequence was obtained from a young man who had recovered from COVID-19. This chain joins TRBV7-3 and TRBJ2-1; 8 bases match TRBD2. Sequenced material: PBMCs or T cells enriched from blood (not recorded which). The DNA of the CDR3 is TGTGCCAGCAGCTATAGGACTAGCCCCAATGAGCAGTTCTTC. Its protein product is CASSYRTSPNEQFF.